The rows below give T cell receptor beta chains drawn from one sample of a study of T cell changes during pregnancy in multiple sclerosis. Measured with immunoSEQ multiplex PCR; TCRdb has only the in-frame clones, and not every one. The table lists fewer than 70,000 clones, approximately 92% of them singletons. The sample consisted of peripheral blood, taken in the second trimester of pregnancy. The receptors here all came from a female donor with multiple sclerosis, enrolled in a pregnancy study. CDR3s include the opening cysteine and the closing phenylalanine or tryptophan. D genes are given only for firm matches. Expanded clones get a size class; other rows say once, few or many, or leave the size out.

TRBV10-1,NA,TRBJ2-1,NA,TGCGCCAGCAGTGACAGGGGCAAGGTGGATAGTAAGCAGTTCTTC,CASSDRGKVDSKQFF
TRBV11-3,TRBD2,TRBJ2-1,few,TGTGCCAGCAGCCCGGGACTAGCGCCTTACAATGAGCAGTTCTTC,CASSPGLAPYNEQFF
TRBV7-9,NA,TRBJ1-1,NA,TGTGCCAGCAGCTTAGCGCGCGGGGGTCGGGGGACTGAAGCTTTCTTT,CASSLARGGRGTEAFF
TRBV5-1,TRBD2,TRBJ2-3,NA,TGCGCCAGCAGCTTGAATGCGGGAGGGCCGGGCACAGATACGCAGTATTTT,CASSLNAGGPGTDTQYF
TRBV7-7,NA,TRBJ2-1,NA,TGTGCTAGCAGCTTAGTACCGTCAGGTGAGCAGTTCTTC,CASSLVPSGEQFF
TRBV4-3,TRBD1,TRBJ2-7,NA,TGCGCCAGCAGCCAGGTAGACAGGGGTGTCTCCTACGAGCAGTACTTC,CASSQVDRGVSYEQYF
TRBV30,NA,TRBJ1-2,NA,TGTGCCTGGATAACACCGCCCGGACAGAAGTTTTATGGCTACACCTTC,CAWITPPGQKFYGYTF
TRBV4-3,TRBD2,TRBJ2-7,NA,TGCGCCAGCAGCCAAGAACTAGCGGAATCCTACGAGCAGTACTTC,CASSQELAESYEQYF
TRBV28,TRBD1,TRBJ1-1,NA,TGTGCCAGCAGTTTTGGGACAGCAATACAATGGAACACTGAAGCTTTCTTT,CASSFGTAIQWNTEAFF
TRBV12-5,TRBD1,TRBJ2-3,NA,TGTGCTAGTGGTTCCCGGACAGGGGGAAGCACAGATACGCAGTATTTT,CASGSRTGGSTDTQYF
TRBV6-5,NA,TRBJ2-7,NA,TGTGCCAGCACTGACGGACTTTCCTACGAGCAGTACTTC,CASTDGLSYEQYF
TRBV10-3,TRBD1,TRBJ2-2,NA,TGTGCCATCAGGACGACAGGGCCCGGGGAGCTGTTTTTT,CAIRTTGPGELFF
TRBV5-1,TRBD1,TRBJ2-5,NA,TGCGCCAGCAGCAGGGGACAGGGGGCAGACGTAGAGACCCAGTACTTC,CASSRGQGADVETQYF
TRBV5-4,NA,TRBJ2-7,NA,TGTGCCAGCAGCCTACAGGGCTCCTACGAGCAGTACTTC,CASSLQGSYEQYF
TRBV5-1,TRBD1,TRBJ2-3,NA,TGCGCCAGCAGCCCAGGGACAGGGAGCACAGATACGCAGTATTTT,CASSPGTGSTDTQYF
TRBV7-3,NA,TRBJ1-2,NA,TGTGCCAGCAGCCCGGGCAGGGGCGACTATGGCTACACCTTC,CASSPGRGDYGYTF
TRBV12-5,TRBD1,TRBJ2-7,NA,TGTGCTAGTGGTTTGGACAGGGGAGAGCAGTACTTC,CASGLDRGEQYF
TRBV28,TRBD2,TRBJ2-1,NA,TGTGCCAGCAGTGGGCGGACTAGCGGGAGTTACAATGAGCAGTTCTTC,CASSGRTSGSYNEQFF
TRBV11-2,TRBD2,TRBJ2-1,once,TGTGCCAGCAGCCCCCCCCCGACTAGCGAAAACTACAATGAGCAGTTCTTC,CASSPPPTSENYNEQFF
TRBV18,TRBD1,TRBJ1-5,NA,TGTGCCAGCTCACCACGGGGACAGAAAGGTCAGCCCCAGCATTTT,CASSPRGQKGQPQHF
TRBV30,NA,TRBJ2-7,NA,TGTGCCTGGAGCCAACGGGAGACCACCTACGAGCAGTACTTC,CAWSQRETTYEQYF